Below are 10 T cell receptor beta chains sequenced from a single sample in a study of shared clonotypes between healthy human individuals. Method: immunoSEQ multiplex PCR; TCRdb's copy keeps in-frame clones and lacks some. The sample carries 550,000 to 700,000 clones, around 73% recorded once. The sequencing sample was made of memory CD4+ T cells sorted from blood. Subset of the sample: CD45RA-negative fraction. Receptors were obtained from a woman in her twenties or thirties in good health.

This chain joins TRBV28 and TRBJ2-4; either TRBD1 or TRBD2 may fit D (5 bases each). CDR1 and CDR2 (germline): MDHEN, SYDVKM. The CDR3 totals 14 residues. Trimming shortened V by 5 bases and J by 6 bases, and 14 bases separated the two germline ends. The CDR3 DNA follows: TGTGCCAGCAGTCCACCCAGTGGGGGAAACATTCAGTACTTC. Amino acid sequence: CASSPPSGGNIQYF.

The chain couples TRBV27 to TRBJ1-5; 12 bases line up with TRBD1. Per the germline V gene, CDR1 is MNHEY and CDR2 is SMNVEV (reference sequence). The J segment lost 6 bases and the V segment lost 6 bases, leaving 3 bases of the junction unmatched. This CDR3 is 14 amino acids long. Written as DNA, the CDR3 is TGTGCCAGCAGGGGACAGGGGGCTGGTCAGCCCCAGCATTTT. This codes for CASRGQGAGQPQHF.

In this sample, this clone turned up a few times. The chain links TRBV5-8 to TRBJ1-2; TRBD1 agrees at 9 bases. Germline CDR1 reads SGHTS; CDR2 reads YDEGEE. The junction had 4 bases not matched to a gene; V was cut back by 4 bases and J by 6 bases. The CDR3 has 13 amino acids. Here the CDR3 DNA reads TGTGCCAGCAGCACAAGGGACAGGGATGGCTACACCTTC. Translation gives CASSTRDRDGYTF.

Points on this clone: Other DNA sequences in the same sample also yield this CDR3. V and J are TRBV6-5 and TRBJ2-1; a weak D match, TRBD2 (5 bases). Germline V gene sequence: CDR1 MNHEY, CDR2 SVGAGI. This CDR3 has 15 amino acids. V was cut by 0 bases and J by 8 bases, with 14 bases left in between. As DNA, the CDR3 is TGTGCCAGCAGTTACTCCGAGCGGCCGAGCGATGAGCAGTTCTTC. This sequence encodes CASSYSERPSDEQFF.

This clone was seen only a few times. The CDR3 here is CASSLGGHRSLAKNIQYF. CDR3 nucleotides: TGTGCCAGCAGTTTAGGGGGGCACCGATCCCTAGCCAAAAACATTCAGTACTTC. The genes are TRBV28 and TRBJ2-4; D could derive from TRBD1 or TRBD2 (6 bases each). CDR3 length equals 18 residues. Germline V CDR1 and CDR2: MDHEN, SYDVKM. Trimming cost V 2 bases and J 0 bases, with 17 bases left between them.

About this clone: At the DNA level, this CDR3 is encoded by other sequences in the same sample as well. The rearrangement links TRBV18 to TRBJ2-7, with TRBD1 matching over 9 bases. Per the germline V gene, CDR1 is KGHSH and CDR2 is LQKENI. The CDR3 sequence is 15 residues long. Unmatched junction bases numbered 2, after V lost 2 bases and J lost 0 bases. The CDR3 bases are TGTGCCAGCTCACCAACGACAGGGGGCTCCTACGAGCAGTACTTC. This gives the protein CASSPTTGGSYEQYF.

Written as DNA, the CDR3 is TGTGCCAGCAGCCGGGACTACGACACAGATACGCAGTATTTT. Residues: CASSRDYDTDTQYF. The V call is TRBV7-9, the J call TRBJ2-3, with TRBD2 matching 7 bases. V lost 5 bases, J lost 2 bases, and 4 bases stayed unmatched. This CDR3 is built from 14 residues. The V gene's germline CDR1 is SEHNR and CDR2 FQNEAQ (reference sequence).

With regard to this clone: The sample holds other DNA sequences that translate to the same CDR3. This chain connects TRBV18 to TRBJ2-7, with D perhaps TRBD1 (5 bases). Deletions cut 4 bases from V and 0 bases from J, with 10 bases between. The V gene's germline CDR1 is KGHSH and CDR2 LQKENI. The CDR3 is 14 residues long. This chain's CDR3 is CASSRDSSSYEQYF. The CDR3 nucleotides read TGTGCCAGCTCACGCGACAGCAGCTCCTACGAGCAGTACTTC.

This clone showed up just a few times. The gene calls are TRBV4-1 and TRBJ2-1; TRBD2 matches at 9 bases. CDR3 length: 18 amino acids. Losses at the gene ends were 0 bases for V and 8 bases for J; bases not matched to a gene: 14. The germline CDR1 and CDR2 sequences are MGHRA and YSYEKL. The CDR3 nucleotides are TGCGCCAGCAGCCAAGATCGGTCGGTAGCGGGAGAATATGATGAGCAGTTCTTC. Protein: CASSQDRSVAGEYDEQFF.

V usage is TRBV19 and J usage is TRBJ2-2; the D gene is possibly TRBD1 (5 bases). Germline-derived CDR1 and CDR2 are LNHDA and SQIVND (reference sequence). CDR3 length equals 12 residues. The V end lost 7 bases, the J end lost 6 bases, and 9 bases lay between the germline ends. CDR3 in amino acids: CASTRGSGELFF. The CDR3 DNA follows: TGTGCCAGTACTAGGGGTTCCGGGGAGCTGTTTTTT.